The clone carrying this T cell receptor beta chain came up many times. Its antigen is still unknown. The data originate from a study of T cell repertoires in cytomegalovirus infection. Background on the study: Public signatures in TCR beta pointed to CMV infection and matching HLA type. The study, taken as a whole, reports: Carriage of CMV together with the relevant HLA was identifiable through cumulative public TCR beta family frequency. Clonotypes of TCR beta that were HLA-C-restricted and CMV-specific dominated the ex vivo response.

The V and J ends lost 2 bases and 3 bases, in that order; junction bases with no gene match: 3. Per the germline V gene, CDR1 is MDHEN and CDR2 is SYDVKM. This CDR3 is built from 16 residues. In TCRdb, the reads were re-called with MiXCR into one record per CDR3 protein. This sample carries about 300,000 distinct CDR3 sequences, about 9.2% of them seen once, and the ten largest clones take approximately 2.4%. The sequenced sample consisted of PBMCs. The chain joins TRBV28 to TRBJ2-7; 14 nucleotides agree with TRBD2. The receptor was derived from a human donor in good health (CMV status not recorded). Some clones in this sample may be carry-over from other donors' samples. The CDR3 loop reads CASSLGLAGGFYEQYV. The DNA of the CDR3 is TGTGCCAGCAGTTTAGGACTAGCGGGGGGTTTCTACGAGCAGTACGTC.